These 21 T cell receptor beta chains came from one sample sequenced in a study of blood T cell repertoires in COVID-19. The data were produced by immunoSEQ multiplex PCR, yet TCRdb's version contains in-frame clones alone and is incomplete. Of 250,000 or so clones listed, more than 75% are singletons. Material for sequencing was PBMCs or T cells enriched from blood (not recorded which). The receptors come from a middle-aged man who had recovered from COVID-19.

The chain uses TRBV5-1 and TRBJ2-5; 9 positions agree with TRBD2. V trimming: 4 bases; J trimming: 5 bases; junction bases outside the gene matches: 9. Looked up from germline, CDR1 is SGHRS and CDR2 is YFSETQ. The CDR3 loop spans 15 amino acids. The CDR3 is CASSPRREGVETQYF. CDR3 DNA: TGCGCCAGCAGCCCACGGCGGGAGGGGGTGGAGACCCAGTACTTC.

The gene calls are TRBV19 and TRBJ1-2, with D unclear. The germline V gene encodes CDR1 LNHDA and CDR2 SQIVND (reference sequence). The CDR3 extends over 13 amino acids. The V end was cut by 4 bases, the J end by 5 bases, with 11 bases between. In nucleotides, the CDR3 is TGTGCCAGTAGTAGTGACTTCTCTTATGGCTACACCTTC. This encodes CASSSDFSYGYTF.

This clone showed up just once. The chain couples TRBV5-8 to TRBJ2-7; 13 nucleotides line up with TRBD2. V lost 4 bases and J lost 0; bases outside the gene matches: 4. CDR3 length equals 16 residues. In germline, CDR1 is SGHTS, CDR2 YDEGEE. CDR3 coding DNA: TGTGCCAGCAGCAACGGACTAGCGGGGGCCTCCTACGAGCAGTACTTC. It is translated as CASSNGLAGASYEQYF.

The chain recombines TRBV11-3 with TRBJ1-1; D unclear. The CDR3 length is 14 residues. Germline CDR1 is SGHNT and CDR2 is YENEEA. Trimming cost V 5 bases and J 3 bases, with 13 bases left between them. The CDR3 coding sequence is TGTGCCAGCAGCCAATCCAACGGTCACACTGAAGCTTTCTTT. Translating it yields CASSQSNGHTEAFF.

V gene TRBV5-1 combines with J gene TRBJ1-1, with unresolved D. CDR1 and CDR2 (germline): SGHRS, YFSETQ. CDR3 size: 14 residues. V lost 0 bases and J lost 4, with 10 bases in between. CDR3 bases: TGCGCCAGCAGCTTGGTCGCAGGAAGCACTGAAGCTTTCTTT. The encoded protein is CASSLVAGSTEAFF.

The J gene is TRBJ2-7, the V gene TRBV27, with 7 bases fitting TRBD1. J lost 0 bases, V lost 1 base, and 0 bases had no gene match. The CDR3 runs 14 residues. CDR1 and CDR2 (germline): MNHEY, SMNVEV (reference sequence). CDR3 nucleotide sequence: TGTGCCAGCAGTTTATGGGACAGCTCCTACGAGCAGTACTTC. It yields the protein CASSLWDSSYEQYF.

The genes are TRBV27 and TRBJ1-5; D remains ambiguous. There are 15 residues in the CDR3. From germline, CDR1 is MNHEY and CDR2 SMNVEV (reference sequence). Trimming left V 0 bases short and J 0 bases short, with 6 bases between. In DNA form, the CDR3 reads TGTGCCAGCAGTTTATCCTATTATAGCAATCAGCCCCAGCATTTT. This encodes CASSLSYYSNQPQHF.

A note on this clone: The same CDR3 also results from other DNA sequences found in this sample. This rearrangement joins TRBV30 to TRBJ1-6, with 8 bases that match TRBD1. The CDR3 has 13 amino acids. The trim removed 5 bases at V and 8 bases at J, leaving 5 bases unmatched. Germline V gene lookup returns CDR1 GTSNPN and CDR2 SVGIG (reference sequence). This CDR3 reads CAWSGQGDSPLHF. For the CDR3, the DNA is TGTGCCTGGTCAGGACAGGGAGATTCACCCCTCCACTTT.

The chain links TRBV7-6 to TRBJ1-1; no definite D call. V was clipped by 6 bases and J by 0 bases, with 8 bases between them. CDR3 length equals 13 residues. Germline-derived CDR1 and CDR2 are SGHVS and FNYEAQ. CDR3 in amino acids: CASSYGMNTEAFF. The DNA for the CDR3 is TGTGCCAGCAGTTACGGGATGAACACTGAAGCTTTCTTT.

The chain is built from TRBV10-3 and TRBJ1-3; unclear D gene. The germline gives CDR1 ENHRY, CDR2 SYGVKD. The CDR3 is 12 residues long. Trimming removed 6 bases at V and 6 bases at J, with 9 bases between. The CDR3 loop is CAIRPSENTIYF. CDR3 in DNA: TGTGCCATCAGGCCGTCAGAAAACACCATATATTTT.

In its sample, this clone was seen a few times. The chain uses TRBV10-3 and TRBJ2-5; no firm D call. Between the trimmed V and J ends, which lost 3 bases and 1 base, there was a span of 12 bases. Germline V gene sequence: CDR1 ENHRY, CDR2 SYGVKD. There are 15 residues in the CDR3. The CDR3 nucleotides are TGTGCCATCAGTGAATTGAGGCCGCCCCAAGAGACCCAGTACTTC. Translated, it gives CAISELRPPQETQYF.

J is TRBJ1-2 and V is TRBV19, with D possibly matching TRBD1 (6 bases). Looked up from germline, CDR1 is LNHDA and CDR2 is SQIVND (reference sequence). Trimming removed 5 bases from V and 0 bases from J, with 16 bases in between. This CDR3 contains 16 residues. CDR3 nucleotides: TGTGCCAGTAGTGCCCAGGGGTACCCTACTAACTATGGCTACACCTTC. It specifies CASSAQGYPTNYGYTF.

Concerning this clone: The sample contains more than one DNA sequence encoding this CDR3. The J gene is TRBJ2-7, the V gene TRBV4-1; D is uncertain. CDR3 length equals 13 residues. Trimming cost V 1 base and J 1 base, with 5 bases left between them. The germline V gene has CDR1 MGHRA and CDR2 YSYEKL. CDR3 sequence: CASSQGGSYEQYF. The CDR3 DNA reads as TGCGCCAGCAGCCAAGGCGGATCCTACGAGCAGTACTTC.

J is TRBJ2-2 and V is TRBV3-1 (or the pseudogene TRBV3-2); 8 bases are a match to TRBD1. The V and J ends lost 2 bases and 6 bases, in that order; junction bases with no gene match: 5. This CDR3 is built from 15 residues. CDR1 is LGHDT and CDR2 is YNNKEL in the germline V gene (reference sequence). Here the CDR3 reads CASSQTGGFAGELFF. CDR3 nucleotides: TGTGCCAGCAGCCAAACAGGGGGTTTCGCCGGGGAGCTGTTTTTT.

V gene TRBV28 combines with J gene TRBJ1-1, with TRBD1 matching over 7 bases. The CDR3 has 15 residues. The ends lost 5 bases at V and 0 bases at J; junction bases unmatched: 6. Germline loops: CDR1 MDHEN, CDR2 SYDVKM. The CDR3 nucleotides are TGTGCCAGCAGTCAGGGACAGACTTTGAACACTGAAGCTTTCTTT. Residues: CASSQGQTLNTEAFF.

This clone has just a few counts. The chain has TRBV27 and TRBJ1-5; 10 bases align to TRBD1. Germline values: CDR1 MNHEY, CDR2 SMNVEV (reference sequence). V was pared by 8 bases and J by 6 bases, with 10 bases of the junction left unmatched. The CDR3 runs 15 residues. This CDR3 reads CASPDAGQGRQPQHF. The CDR3 DNA reads as TGTGCCAGCCCTGATGCGGGACAGGGGCGTCAGCCCCAGCATTTT.

This chain uses TRBV28 with TRBJ2-2; D is ambiguous. The CDR3 is 13 residues long. V dropped 8 bases and J dropped 3 bases, with 10 bases sitting between them. Germline V gives CDR1 MDHEN, CDR2 SYDVKM. The DNA for the CDR3 is TGTGCCAGCGTCCGCCGGGACACCGGGGAGCTGTTTTTT. It yields the protein CASVRRDTGELFF. Full variable domain (outside the CDR3, taken from reference TRBV28 and TRBJ2-2): DVKVTQSSRYLVKRTGEKVFLECVQDMDHENMFWYRQDPGLGLRLIYFSYDVKMKEKGDIPEGYSVSREKKERFSLILESASTNQTSMYLCASVRRDTGELFFGEGSRLTVL.

The gene calls are TRBV3-1 (or the pseudogene TRBV3-2) and TRBJ2-2; D is possibly TRBD2 (6 bases). This CDR3 spans 17 amino acids. The germline CDR1 and CDR2 sequences are LGHDT and YNNKEL (reference sequence). Trimming removed 1 base from V and 3 bases from J, with 15 bases in between. CDR3 residues: CASSQGLAGRDTGELFF. The CDR3 bases are TGTGCCAGCAGCCAAGGTCTCGCGGGAAGGGACACCGGGGAGCTGTTTTTT.

J is TRBJ1-6 and V is TRBV3-1 (or the pseudogene TRBV3-2); 8 bases map to TRBD1. The V gene end was trimmed by 4 bases and the J gene end by 7 bases; junction bases not matched to a gene: 6. This CDR3 has 15 residues. The germline CDR1 and CDR2 sequences are LGHDT and YNNKEL (reference sequence). The chain's CDR3 is CASSLTTGGNSPLHF. Written as DNA, the CDR3 is TGTGCCAGCAGCCTCACTACAGGGGGGAATTCACCCCTCCACTTT.

This clone has only one observation. The chain couples TRBV6-2 or TRBV6-3 to TRBJ1-5, with a tentative D call TRBD1 (6 bases). This CDR3 is 15 amino acids long. The V end lost 4 bases, the J end lost 2 bases, and 12 bases lay between the germline ends. Germline-derived CDR1 and CDR2 are MNHEY and SVGEGT. The CDR3 loop is CASSFNRDRNQPQHF. For the CDR3, the DNA is TGTGCCAGCAGTTTCAACAGGGATCGCAATCAGCCCCAGCATTTT.

This chain links TRBV3-1 (or the pseudogene TRBV3-2) with TRBJ1-2, with no clear D. The CDR3 length is 15 residues. The germline V and J ends were trimmed by 3 bases and 3 bases, with 14 bases remaining between them. Germline CDR1 LGHDT, CDR2 YNNKEL (reference sequence). The CDR3 protein is CASSHMGGRYYGYTF. The CDR3, as DNA: TGTGCCAGCAGCCATATGGGAGGGAGGTACTATGGCTACACCTTC.